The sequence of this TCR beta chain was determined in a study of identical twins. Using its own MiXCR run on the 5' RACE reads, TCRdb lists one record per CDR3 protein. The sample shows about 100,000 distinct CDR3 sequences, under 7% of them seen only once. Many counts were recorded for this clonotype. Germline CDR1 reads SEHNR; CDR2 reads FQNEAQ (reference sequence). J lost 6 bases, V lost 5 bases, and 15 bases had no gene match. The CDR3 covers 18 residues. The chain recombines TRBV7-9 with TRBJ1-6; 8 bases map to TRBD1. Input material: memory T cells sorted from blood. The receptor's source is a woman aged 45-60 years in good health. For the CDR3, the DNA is TGTGCCAGCAGCCGCGGGGGACAGGTCCCACCCATTAATTCACCCCTCCACTTT. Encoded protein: CASSRGGQVPPINSPLHF.